Shown below are 22 T cell receptor beta chains from a single sample sequenced in a study of blood T cell repertoires in COVID-19 (dated by TCRdb to about 2020). Library preparation was by the immunoSEQ multiplex PCR assay. Sourced from immuneACCESS, this table was stored by TCRdb with only in-frame sequences that have V and J called. A share of the clones is absent; for the studies checked, an unresolved V gene accounts for under half, and the remainder has no known explanation. Present in this sample are 60,000 to 70,000 clones, 88% of which were seen just once. The ten largest clones represent over 9% of the sample. Specimen: PBMCs or T cells enriched from blood (not recorded which). All receptors derive from a woman between 35 and 50 years old who had recovered from COVID-19.

The rearrangement links TRBV14 to TRBJ1-3; D not certain. CDR3 length: 15 residues. The V end was cut by 1 base, the J end by 0 bases, with 7 bases between. CDR1 SGHDN and CDR2 FVKESK come from the germline V gene. In DNA form, the CDR3 reads TGTGCCAGCAGCCAAGGAGGATCCTCTGGAAACACCATATATTTT. As protein: CASSQGGSSGNTIYF.

CDR3 bases: TGTGCCAGTAGTATTGTGACAGCCGGAAAAGAGACCCAGTACTTC. Amino acids: CASSIVTAGKETQYF. V gene TRBV19 combines with J gene TRBJ2-5; maybe TRBD1 (5 bases). This CDR3 is built from 15 residues. Trimming left V 3 bases short and J 3 bases short, with 14 bases between. From germline, CDR1 is LNHDA and CDR2 SQIVND (reference sequence).

V is TRBV15 and J is TRBJ1-1; no definite D call. The V end lost 0 bases, the J end lost 1 base, and 3 bases lay between the germline ends. The CDR3 is 13 residues long. Germline V CDR1 and CDR2: LNHNV, YYDKDF (reference sequence). The CDR3 bases are TGTGCCACCAGCAGAGAGAGGAACACTGAAGCTTTCTTT. It codes for CATSRERNTEAFF.

The sample holds a few counts of this clone. The gene calls are TRBV3-1 (or the pseudogene TRBV3-2) and TRBJ2-1; maybe TRBD1 (6 bases). This CDR3 spans 15 amino acids. The V end lost 7 bases, the J end lost 7 bases, and 20 bases lay between the germline ends. Germline CDR1 is LGHDT and CDR2 is YNNKEL (reference sequence). Written as DNA, the CDR3 is TGTGCCAGCACCCCCGGGGCCAGGGGTAAGAATGAGCAGTTCTTC. Its protein product is CASTPGARGKNEQFF.

This clone has a single count. The J gene is TRBJ1-1, the V gene TRBV2, with D tentatively TRBD1 (5 bases). V was clipped by 7 bases and J by 5 bases, with 8 bases between them. The germline V gene encodes CDR1 SNHLY and CDR2 FYNNEI. This CDR3 spans 11 amino acids. CDR3 residues: CASTGGTEAFF. The CDR3 DNA reads as TGTGCCAGCACTGGGGGGACTGAAGCTTTCTTT.

The chain carries TRBV12-3 or TRBV12-4 and TRBJ1-1, with D tentatively TRBD1 (5 bases). This CDR3 has 13 amino acids. Between the trimmed V and J ends, which lost 7 bases and 1 base, there was a span of 10 bases. CDR3 in amino acids: CASNRGQNTEAFF. In DNA form, the CDR3 reads TGTGCCAGCAACCGAGGACAGAACACTGAAGCTTTCTTT.

The chain links TRBV27 to TRBJ1-2, with 12 bases identical to TRBD1. Germline loops: CDR1 MNHEY, CDR2 SMNVEV (reference sequence). The CDR3 spans 16 residues. After removal of 4 bases from V and 8 bases from J, the junction contained 11 bases not matched to a gene. CDR3 amino acids: CASSSLGQGAFYGYTF. The DNA of the CDR3 is TGTGCCAGCAGTTCCCTGGGACAGGGGGCGTTTTACGGCTACACCTTC.

The rearrangement uses TRBV10-2 and TRBJ2-1; 10 bases agree with TRBD1. Germline V gene lookup returns CDR1 WSHSY and CDR2 SAAADI. V shed 6 bases and J 3 bases; nucleotides not matched to a gene: 5. The CDR3 spans 15 residues. Written as DNA, the CDR3 is TGCGCCAGCAGCCCTGACAGGGGGCTCTACAATGAGCAGTTCTTC. This sequence encodes CASSPDRGLYNEQFF.

The chain has TRBV19 and TRBJ1-2; 8 nucleotides line up with TRBD1. Unmatched junction bases numbered 7, after V lost 5 bases and J lost 8 bases. Germline V gene data show CDR1 as LNHDA and CDR2 as SQIVND (reference sequence). The CDR3 length is 13 residues. CDR3 in DNA: TGTGCCAGTAGTCAGGACAGGGCCACAGGCTACACCTTC. It codes for CASSQDRATGYTF.

V usage is TRBV7-9 and J usage is TRBJ1-1, with D hard to call. The CDR3 runs to 15 residues. V lost 2 bases, J lost 4 bases, and 14 bases lay in between. Germline-derived CDR1 and CDR2 are SEHNR and FQNEAQ (reference sequence). The CDR3: CASSLLDLAGTEAFF. The DNA of the CDR3 is TGTGCCAGCAGCTTACTGGATCTCGCGGGCACTGAAGCTTTCTTT.

This chain uses TRBV9 with TRBJ2-7, with D tentatively TRBD2 (5 bases). Germline assignment: CDR1 SGDLS and CDR2 YYNGEE. CDR3 length: 14 residues. V dropped 0 bases and J dropped 2 bases, with 9 bases sitting between them. This CDR3 reads CASSVAAEAYEQYF. The CDR3 DNA reads as TGTGCCAGCAGCGTAGCAGCGGAGGCCTACGAGCAGTACTTC.

CDR3 protein: CASSVLARETQYF. DNA for the CDR3: TGTGCCAGCAGTGTACTAGCCAGAGAGACCCAGTACTTC. This rearrangement joins TRBV2 to TRBJ2-5; maybe TRBD2 (6 bases). V lost 4 bases and J lost 4, with 10 bases in between. Germline-derived CDR1 and CDR2 are SNHLY and FYNNEI. There are 13 residues in the CDR3.

This clone was seen a few times. V is TRBV29-1 and J is TRBJ2-3; weak D call: TRBD1 (6 bases). V was trimmed by 6 bases and J by 3 bases, leaving 19 bases between them. The CDR3 extends over 15 amino acids. The germline CDR1 and CDR2 sequences are SQVTM and ANQGSEA. CDR3 coding DNA: TGCAGCGTAGGGATAGGGGGTTTTGGTACAGATACGCAGTATTTT. Translating gives CSVGIGGFGTDTQYF.

The chain has TRBV7-2 and TRBJ1-2; D may be TRBD1 (5 bases). Germline V CDR1 and CDR2: SGHTA, FQGNSA. The germline V and J ends were trimmed by 5 bases and 2 bases, with 9 bases remaining between them. The CDR3 extends over 13 amino acids. CDR3 sequence (DNA): TGTGCCAGCAGCCAGGGCCCGAACTATGGCTACACCTTC. Translated: CASSQGPNYGYTF.

The chain is built from TRBV27 and TRBJ1-1; possibly TRBD1 for D (5 bases). This CDR3 contains 14 residues. Trimming stripped 3 bases from V and 4 bases from J, with 12 bases between. In germline, CDR1 is MNHEY, CDR2 SMNVEV (reference sequence). The CDR3 spells CASSFQGSGTEAFF. The CDR3, as DNA: TGTGCCAGCAGTTTCCAGGGATCAGGCACTGAAGCTTTCTTT.

This clone showed up just a few times. This rearrangement joins TRBV19 to TRBJ1-6; TRBD1 aligns across 7 bases. The CDR3 spans 17 residues. The V and J ends lost 4 bases and 6 bases, in that order; junction bases with no gene match: 12. The germline CDR1 and CDR2 sequences are LNHDA and SQIVND (reference sequence). CDR3 DNA sequence: TGTGCCAGTAGTACTAGACAGGGTAGTTCAACTAATTCACCCCTCCACTTT. This sequence encodes CASSTRQGSSTNSPLHF.

This clone appeared once. This sequence joins TRBV6-4 and TRBJ1-2, with TRBD1 matching over 7 bases. The length of the CDR3 is 15 residues. Losses at the gene ends were 2 bases for V and 8 bases for J; bases not matched to a gene: 11. Germline assignment: CDR1 MRHNA and CDR2 SNTAGT. The CDR3 coding sequence is TGTGCCAGCAGTGACACCCCACAGGGGATGGGCGGCTACACCTTC. Protein product: CASSDTPQGMGGYTF.

This chain uses TRBV7-9 with TRBJ1-2; D is undetermined. There are 15 residues in the CDR3. V was cut by 0 bases and J by 8 bases, with 16 bases left in between. The germline gives CDR1 SEHNR, CDR2 FQNEAQ (reference sequence). The CDR3 region has the DNA TGTGCCAGCAGCTTAGCGTGGCAGTCGAGACACGGCTACACCTTC. The encoded protein is CASSLAWQSRHGYTF.

V gene TRBV7-6 combines with J gene TRBJ1-1; D remains ambiguous. The CDR3 is made up of 17 amino acids. Germline CDR1 reads SGHVS; CDR2 reads FNYEAQ. V lost 3 bases and J lost 1, with 18 bases in between. CDR3 coding DNA: TGTGCCAGCAGCTTGATCAGCGGCACGCGGGAGAACACTGAAGCTTTCTTT. Its protein is CASSLISGTRENTEAFF. Variable domain in full (rest from reference TRBV7-6 and TRBJ1-1): GAGVSQSPRYKVTKRGQDVALRCDPISGHVSLYWYRQALGQGPEFLTYFNYEAQQDKSGLPNDRFSAERPEGSISTLTIQRTEQRDSAMYRCASSLISGTRENTEAFFGQGTRLTVV.

The gene calls are TRBV5-1 and TRBJ2-7; 13 bases line up with TRBD2. This CDR3 is 15 amino acids long. Trimming at V came to 4 bases and at J to 3 bases, leaving 4 bases not matched to a gene. The germline V gene encodes CDR1 SGHRS and CDR2 YFSETQ. Here the CDR3 DNA reads TGCGCCAGCAGCCCAGGGACTAGCGGGGTCTACGAGCAGTACTTC. Protein product: CASSPGTSGVYEQYF.

The chain links TRBV4-1 to TRBJ2-3; TRBD2 matches at 9 bases. V was pared by 0 bases and J by 2 bases, with 6 bases of the junction left unmatched. Germline V gene sequence: CDR1 MGHRA, CDR2 YSYEKL. The CDR3 extends over 17 amino acids. CDR3 sequence (DNA): TGCGCCAGCAGCCAAGATAGGGGCGGGGGGGTCACAGATACGCAGTATTTT. This codes for CASSQDRGGGVTDTQYF.

The rearrangement joins TRBV5-1 to TRBJ2-2, with D tentatively TRBD2 (6 bases). With 1 base removed from V and 4 bases from J, the gap between germline ends came to 14 bases. The CDR3 length is 16 residues. Germline loops: CDR1 SGHRS, CDR2 YFSETQ. Here the CDR3 reads CASSLLRRGATGELFF. The CDR3, as DNA: TGCGCCAGCAGCTTGTTGCGTCGCGGGGCCACCGGGGAGCTGTTTTTT.